The clone carrying this TCR beta chain was counted a few times. Its antigen remains unidentified. The entry originates in a study of OX40 agonist ivuxolimab in advanced cancers. Notes on the study in general: On average, CD8+ T cells had more expanded clones than CD4+.

Sequencing was performed with immunoSEQ multiplex PCR; in TCRdb, only in-frame clones are kept and a portion is missing. The sample consists of 65,000 to 85,000 clones, around nine tenths of them appearing once. Trimming removed 1 base from V and 1 base from J, with 11 bases in between. CDR3 size: 16 residues. Germline CDR1 and CDR2: SNHLY and FYNNEI. This TCR was sampled from an adult with an advanced solid tumor such as melanoma, head and neck, liver or kidney cancer. The chain has TRBV2 and TRBJ2-4; D is ambiguous. Sequencing used CD4+ or CD8+ T cells sorted from blood, obtained in a trial of the OX40 agonist ivuxolimab. The DNA for the CDR3 is TGTGCCAGCAGTGAAGGGCGGCGCCCCGCCAAAAACATTCAGTACTTC. This encodes CASSEGRRPAKNIQYF.